This passage covers 15 T cell receptor beta chains from one sample sequenced in a study of shared clonotypes between healthy human individuals. Sequencing used immunoSEQ multiplex PCR; TCRdb keeps in-frame clones, though not all of them. The table shows some 2.4 million clones, with roughly 93% occurring only once. Sequenced input: naive CD4+ T cells from PBMCs. As for subset: CD45RA+ positively selected. The receptors stem from a man between 18 and 35 years old in good health. Some clones in this sample may be carry-over from other donors' samples.

V is TRBV7-2 and J is TRBJ2-7; 7 nucleotides line up with TRBD1. This CDR3 has 17 residues. The junction had 12 bases not matched to a gene; V was cut back by 2 bases and J by 2 bases. Germline loops: CDR1 SGHTA, CDR2 FQGNSA. CDR3 region: CASSLNPPGTAPYEQYF. In DNA, the CDR3 is TGTGCCAGCAGCTTAAATCCGCCCGGGACAGCTCCCTACGAGCAGTACTTC.

The chain carries TRBV7-9 and TRBJ1-5; D is undetermined. The CDR3 is 13 residues long. CDR1 and CDR2 from the germline V gene are SEHNR and FQNEAQ (reference sequence). V lost 4 bases and J 1 base, leaving 5 bases between the germline ends. In nucleotides, the CDR3 is TGTGCCAGCAGCTCACACAGCAATCAGCCCCAGCATTTT. It encodes CASSSHSNQPQHF.

V usage is TRBV5-4 and J usage is TRBJ2-7; perhaps TRBD1 as D (8 bases). CDR3 length: 14 residues. The germline gives CDR1 SGHNT, CDR2 YYREEE (reference sequence). Trimming cost V 10 bases and J 0 bases, with 17 bases left between them. The CDR3: CAVGGTGNSYEQYF. In nucleotides, the CDR3 is TGTGCCGTGGGAGGGACAGGCAACTCCTACGAGCAGTACTTC.

The genes are TRBV6-1 and TRBJ2-7; D is unclear. CDR1 and CDR2 (germline): MNHNS, SASEGT. Trimming took off 5 bases at V and 6 bases at J, with 14 bases between the two ends. CDR3 size: 13 residues. CDR3 nucleotides: TGTGCCAGCAGTCCAGAGTCCTTTTCCGAGCAGTACTTC. It encodes CASSPESFSEQYF.

For this clone: The sample has other DNA sequences that encode this CDR3 too. The chain uses TRBV27 and TRBJ1-2; D might be TRBD1 (6 bases). Germline CDR1 MNHEY, CDR2 SMNVEV (reference sequence). This CDR3 comprises 13 residues. V lost 3 bases, J lost 4 bases, and 9 bases lay in between. CDR3 nucleotides: TGTGCCAGCAGTTTCAGGGGTGGCTATGGCTACACCTTC. Encoded protein: CASSFRGGYGYTF.

The chain carries TRBV7-3 and TRBJ2-1, with TRBD2 identical over 14 bases. This CDR3 is built from 18 residues. V was pared by 6 bases and J by 3 bases, with 10 bases of the junction left unmatched. Per germline, CDR1 SGHTA and CDR2 FQGTGA. CDR3 in amino acids: CASSLFGTSGSNYNEQFF. The CDR3 region has the DNA TGTGCCAGCAGTTTATTCGGGACTAGCGGGAGCAACTACAATGAGCAGTTCTTC.

The chain employs TRBV6-5 and TRBJ2-2; D call uncertain. The CDR3 extends over 13 amino acids. Per germline, CDR1 MNHEY and CDR2 SVGAGI. V was clipped by 6 bases and J by 1 base, with 6 bases between them. The CDR3 DNA reads TGTGCCAGCAGGAGTAGGAACACCGGGGAGCTGTTTTTT. Protein product: CASRSRNTGELFF.

Turning to this clone: Other DNA sequences in the same sample also yield this CDR3. The chain recombines TRBV5-1 with TRBJ2-3; TRBD1 matches at 8 bases. In germline, CDR1 is SGHRS, CDR2 YFSETQ. Trimming removed 4 bases from V and 4 bases from J; junction bases left unmatched: 5. This CDR3 is built from 14 residues. CDR3: CASSLGQGPDTQYF. Here the CDR3 DNA reads TGCGCCAGCAGCCTCGGACAGGGTCCAGATACGCAGTATTTT.

This chain connects TRBV28 to TRBJ1-1, with a tentative D call TRBD1 (6 bases). The CDR3 has 13 amino acids. V was clipped by 4 bases and J by 11 bases, with 17 bases between them. Germline CDR1 reads MDHEN; CDR2 reads SYDVKM. This CDR3 reads CASSSATYREAFF. The DNA of the CDR3 is TGTGCCAGCAGTTCAGCCACATACAGGGAGGCTTTCTTT. The variable domain in full, with the rest retrieved from reference TRBV28 and TRBJ1-1, is DVKVTQSSRYLVKRTGEKVFLECVQDMDHENMFWYRQDPGLGLRLIYFSYDVKMKEKGDIPEGYSVSREKKERFSLILESASTNQTSMYLCASSSATYREAFFGQGTRLTVV.

This rearrangement joins TRBV9 to TRBJ2-1, with 7 bases that match TRBD2. Looked up from germline, CDR1 is SGDLS and CDR2 is YYNGEE. With V trimmed by 0 bases and J by 5 bases, 5 bases remained unmatched. The CDR3 is 15 residues long. CDR3 nucleotide sequence: TGTGCCAGCAGCGTAGTATATGGGGGGGACAATGAGCAGTTCTTC. It specifies CASSVVYGGDNEQFF.

The chain couples TRBV2 to TRBJ2-7; possibly TRBD2 for D (5 bases). This CDR3 has 14 residues. Trimming stripped 4 bases from V and 5 bases from J, with 15 bases between. Per germline, CDR1 SNHLY and CDR2 FYNNEI. CDR3 nucleotide sequence: TGTGCCAGCAGTGGGACTTACCTTCGGGACGAGCAGTACTTC. It translates to CASSGTYLRDEQYF. The full variable domain, rest sourced from reference TRBV2 and TRBJ2-7, is EPEVTQTPSHQVTQMGQEVILRCVPISNHLYFYWYRQILGQKVEFLVSFYNNEISEKSEIFDDQFSVERPDGSNFTLKIRSTKLEDSAMYFCASSGTYLRDEQYFGPGTRLTVT.

The chain is built from TRBV15 and TRBJ2-3; D is ambiguous. This CDR3 is built from 13 residues. The V gene lost 0 bases and the J gene lost 6 bases, with 7 bases spanning the gap. Germline values: CDR1 LNHNV, CDR2 YYDKDF (reference sequence). The CDR3 loop is CATSRDKLDTQYF. The CDR3 nucleotides read TGTGCCACCAGCAGAGATAAGTTGGATACGCAGTATTTT. Using reference TRBV15 and TRBJ2-3 for the parts outside the CDR3, the full variable domain is DAMVIQNPRYQVTQFGKPVTLSCSQTLNHNVMYWYQQKSSQAPKLLFHYYDKDFNNEADTPDNFQSRRPNTSFCFLDIRSPGLGDTAMYLCATSRDKLDTQYFGPGTRLTVL.

The rearrangement joins TRBV7-9 to TRBJ2-1, with 9 bases identical to TRBD2. CDR1 is SEHNR and CDR2 is FQNEAQ in the germline V gene (reference sequence). J gave up 15 bases and V 1 base, and 7 bases lay outside the gene matches. The CDR3 runs 13 residues. The CDR3 DNA is TGTGCCAGCAGCTTAGAGGCTAGCGGGAATATGTTCTTC. Protein product: CASSLEASGNMFF.

In its sample, this clone was seen once. CDR3 nucleotide sequence: TGTGCCAGCAGCTTAGGTGGGACGGCTAATCAGCCCCAGCATTTT. Its protein is CASSLGGTANQPQHF. This sequence joins TRBV7-2 and TRBJ1-5, with TRBD1 as a possible D gene (5 bases). V lost 1 base to trimming and J lost 4 bases, with 11 bases between them. There are 15 residues in the CDR3. The germline gives CDR1 SGHTA, CDR2 FQGNSA.

This chain uses TRBV18 with TRBJ2-1; 13 positions match TRBD2. Trimming cost V 1 base and J 8 bases; bases outside gene matches: 8. Germline V gene lookup returns CDR1 KGHSH and CDR2 LQKENI. The CDR3 has 17 amino acids. This chain's CDR3 is CASSPQLAGGLLDEQFF. The CDR3 bases are TGTGCCAGCTCACCACAACTAGCGGGAGGGTTGTTGGATGAGCAGTTCTTC.